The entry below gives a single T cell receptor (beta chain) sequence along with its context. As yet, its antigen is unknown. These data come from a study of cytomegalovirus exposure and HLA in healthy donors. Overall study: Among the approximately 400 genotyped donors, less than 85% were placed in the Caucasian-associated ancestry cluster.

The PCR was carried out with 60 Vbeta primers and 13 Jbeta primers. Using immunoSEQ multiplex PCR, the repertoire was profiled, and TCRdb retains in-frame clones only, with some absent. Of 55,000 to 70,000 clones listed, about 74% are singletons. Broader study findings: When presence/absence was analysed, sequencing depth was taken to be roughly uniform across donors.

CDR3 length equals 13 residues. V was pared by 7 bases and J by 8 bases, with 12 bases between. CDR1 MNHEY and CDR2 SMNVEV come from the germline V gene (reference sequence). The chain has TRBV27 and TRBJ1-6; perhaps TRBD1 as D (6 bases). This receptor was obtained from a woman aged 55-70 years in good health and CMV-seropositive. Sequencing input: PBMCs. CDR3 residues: CASTWDIYSPLHF. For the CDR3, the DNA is TGTGCCAGCACCTGGGACATTTATTCACCCCTCCACTTT.